The 18 T cell receptor beta chains below come from one sample, sequenced in a study of shared clonotypes between healthy human individuals. Selected positively for CCR7 and CD45RO-negative, naive CD8 cells excluded terminally differentiated effector memory CD45RA+ cells. Method: immunoSEQ multiplex PCR; TCRdb's copy keeps in-frame clones and lacks some. The sample lists about 2.1 million clones; just over 90% were seen once. The source material was naive CD8+ T cells from PBMCs. These receptors were taken from a man aged 18 to 29 in good health. Some clones in this sample may be carry-over from other donors' samples.

The chain is built from TRBV7-6 and TRBJ2-7; D tentatively reads TRBD1 or TRBD2 (5 bases each). With 5 bases removed from V and 7 bases from J, the gap between germline ends came to 15 bases. CDR3 length: 13 residues. The germline V gene encodes CDR1 SGHVS and CDR2 FNYEAQ. DNA of the CDR3: TGTGCCAGCAGCCCTGGTGGGTGGGGGGAGCAGTACTTC. Translating gives CASSPGGWGEQYF.

The chain recombines TRBV7-9 with TRBJ2-5, with 7 bases identical to TRBD1. The J call is in doubt because the DNA end fits TRBJ2-7 better. Looked up from germline, CDR1 is SEHNR and CDR2 is FQNEAQ (reference sequence). This CDR3 contains 14 residues. The DNA of the CDR3 is TGTGCCAGCAGCTTAGGGGACAGCACCTACGAGCAGTACTTC. Translated, it gives CASSLGDSTYEQYF.

The chain couples TRBV14 to TRBJ2-7; maybe TRBD2 (5 bases). Germline loops: CDR1 SGHDN, CDR2 FVKESK. The CDR3 length is 13 residues. V was trimmed by 4 bases and J by 5 bases, leaving 12 bases between them. The CDR3 loop is CASSRNKGDEQYF. The CDR3 DNA follows: TGTGCCAGCAGCCGAAATAAGGGAGACGAGCAGTACTTC. Supplemented by reference TRBV14 and TRBJ2-7, the full variable domain reads EAGVTQFPSHSVIEKGQTVTLRCDPISGHDNLYWYRRVMGKEIKFLLHFVKESKQDESGMPNNRFLAERTGGTYSTLKVQPAELEDSGVYFCASSRNKGDEQYFGPGTRLTVT.

The genes are TRBV9 and TRBJ1-2; TRBD1 might be the D (5 bases). The CDR3 is 14 residues long. Trimming removed 3 bases from V and 7 bases from J, with 16 bases in between. Germline CDR1 reads SGDLS; CDR2 reads YYNGEE. CDR3 bases: TGTGCCAGCAGCGGCGATCAGGGTAGAGGTGGCTACACCTTC. It specifies CASSGDQGRGGYTF.

The rearrangement joins TRBV28 to TRBJ1-5; 7 nucleotides line up with TRBD1. Germline V CDR1 and CDR2: MDHEN, SYDVKM. The length of the CDR3 is 18 residues. The V gene end was trimmed by 8 bases and the J gene end by 0 bases; junction bases not matched to a gene: 16. CDR3 loop: CASREGVLGQHSNQPQHF. The CDR3 DNA sequence: TGTGCCAGCCGTGAGGGGGTTTTGGGACAGCATAGCAATCAGCCCCAGCATTTT.

As to this clone: Other nucleotide sequences from this sample produce the same CDR3. This chain uses TRBV27 with TRBJ2-1, with TRBD2 matching 8 bases. This CDR3 is 14 amino acids long. Germline CDR1 and CDR2: MNHEY and SMNVEV (reference sequence). V dropped 6 bases and J dropped 4; count of bases not matched to a gene: 5. CDR3 sequence reads: CASSLAGLYNEQFF. In nucleotides, the CDR3 is TGTGCCAGCAGCTTAGCGGGGCTATACAATGAGCAGTTCTTC.

The rearrangement links TRBV7-9 to TRBJ1-1; D may be TRBD1 (5 bases). Looked up from germline, CDR1 is SEHNR and CDR2 is FQNEAQ (reference sequence). The germline V and J ends were trimmed by 5 bases and 5 bases, with 18 bases remaining between them. The length of the CDR3 is 15 residues. CDR3 sequence reads: CASSTQGAGWTEAFF. CDR3 bases: TGTGCCAGCAGCACACAAGGGGCAGGGTGGACTGAAGCTTTCTTT.

This clone was observed once. The rearrangement joins TRBV19 to TRBJ2-7, with 11 bases aligning to TRBD1. The trim removed 9 bases at V and 3 bases at J, leaving 10 bases unmatched. This CDR3 has 15 amino acids. Germline V gives CDR1 LNHDA, CDR2 SQIVND (reference sequence). As DNA, the CDR3 is TGTGCCAGCCAGGCCGGGACAGGGGGTGTCTACGAGCAGTACTTC. This encodes CASQAGTGGVYEQYF.

As regards this clone: Within the sample, other DNA sequences also encode this same CDR3. The chain has TRBV27 and TRBJ2-2, with 9 nucleotides matching TRBD1. The trim removed 3 bases at V and 5 bases at J, leaving 4 bases unmatched. The CDR3 has 15 amino acids. Germline CDR1 is MNHEY and CDR2 is SMNVEV (reference sequence). The CDR3, as DNA: TGTGCCAGCAGTTTCGGGACAGGGATTACCGGGGAGCTGTTTTTT. It encodes CASSFGTGITGELFF.

The CDR3 DNA sequence: TGCAGCGCATTGGGGTCAGGGGTCGGGAATGAGCAGTTCTTC. This gives the protein CSALGSGVGNEQFF. The chain uses TRBV29-1 and TRBJ2-1; the D gene is possibly TRBD1 (6 bases). This CDR3 has 14 residues. Germline CDR1 and CDR2: SQVTM and ANQGSEA. Trimming pared 7 bases from V and 7 bases from J, leaving 20 bases between.

The chain joins TRBV5-1 to TRBJ2-1, with TRBD2 matching 14 bases. The junction had 4 bases not matched to a gene; V was cut back by 9 bases and J by 8 bases. This CDR3 contains 13 residues. CDR1 is SGHRS and CDR2 is YFSETQ in the germline V gene. The chain's CDR3 is CATGTSGRDEQFF. The CDR3 nucleotides are TGCGCCACCGGGACTAGCGGGAGAGATGAGCAGTTCTTC. Full variable domain (rest looked up from reference TRBV5-1 and TRBJ2-1): KAGVTQTPRYLIKTRGQQVTLSCSPISGHRSVSWYQQTPGQGLQFLFEYFSETQRNKGNFPGRFSGRQFSNSRSEMNVSTLELGDSALYLCATGTSGRDEQFFGPGTRLTVL.

The chain combines TRBV7-9 with TRBJ2-7; 7 nucleotides agree with TRBD1. With V trimmed by 5 bases and J by 1 base, 11 bases remained unmatched. The germline V gene encodes CDR1 SEHNR and CDR2 FQNEAQ (reference sequence). This CDR3 contains 16 residues. CDR3 loop: CASSPRQGRGSYEQYF. CDR3 in DNA: TGTGCCAGCAGCCCAAGACAGGGAAGGGGGTCCTACGAGCAGTACTTC.

This chain joins TRBV9 and TRBJ2-7, with TRBD1 matching over 9 bases. This CDR3 has 17 residues. From germline, CDR1 is SGDLS and CDR2 YYNGEE. V was pared by 0 bases and J by 4 bases, with 11 bases of the junction left unmatched. The CDR3 is CASSVAPGTGFGYEQYF. The CDR3 DNA follows: TGTGCCAGCAGCGTAGCTCCCGGGACAGGGTTTGGGTACGAGCAGTACTTC.

The gene calls are TRBV23-1 and TRBJ2-1, with 14 bases identical to TRBD2. TRBV23-1 is an open reading frame whose function is uncertain. Unmatched junction bases numbered 16, after V lost 11 bases and J lost 4 bases. This CDR3 is 18 amino acids long. The CDR3 DNA follows: TGCGCCGGACCCTGGGGACTAGCGGGAGACGGGTGGTACAATGAGCAGTTCTTC. Its translation is CAGPWGLAGDGWYNEQFF.

In its sample, this clone was seen once. V is TRBV28 and J is TRBJ2-7; possibly TRBD1 or TRBD2 for D (6 bases each). CDR1 is MDHEN, CDR2 SYDVKM, per germline. CDR3 length equals 18 residues. Trimming took off 3 bases at V and 1 base at J, with 22 bases between the two ends. CDR3 protein: CASSLFSVGGDRSYEQYF. CDR3 nucleotides: TGTGCCAGCAGTTTGTTCTCGGTCGGGGGCGACCGGTCCTACGAGCAGTACTTC.

The chain uses TRBV28 and TRBJ2-1; 7 nucleotides match TRBD2. This CDR3 contains 16 residues. CDR1 MDHEN and CDR2 SYDVKM come from the germline V gene. V lost 5 bases, J lost 1 base, and 8 bases stayed unmatched. CDR3 sequence (DNA): TGTGCCAGCAGTGTGGGCGGGAGTCTGTCCTACAATGAGCAGTTCTTC. Its translation is CASSVGGSLSYNEQFF.

The J gene is TRBJ2-7, the V gene TRBV7-3, with D tentatively TRBD2 (5 bases). The CDR3 has 15 amino acids. V lost 5 bases, J lost 2 bases, and 16 bases lay in between. Germline-derived CDR1 and CDR2 are SGHTA and FQGTGA. The CDR3 here is CASSPSDFLPYEQYF. In DNA, the CDR3 is TGTGCCAGCAGCCCATCGGACTTCCTACCCTACGAGCAGTACTTC.

V is TRBV27 and J is TRBJ2-2; 9 nucleotides match TRBD2. This CDR3 has 17 residues. The germline V gene has CDR1 MNHEY and CDR2 SMNVEV (reference sequence). With 4 bases clipped from V and 3 bases from J, the junction kept 9 bases outside the gene matches. CDR3 nucleotide sequence: TGTGCCAGCAGTTCTATAGCGGGAGTAGGGGACACCGGGGAGCTGTTTTTT. It codes for CASSSIAGVGDTGELFF.